This T cell receptor (beta chain) originates from a study of long-term antiretroviral therapy in people with HIV (dated by TCRdb to 2021 to 2024). The study in broad terms: The earliest samples were collected approximately a decade before the 2015 WHO recommendation for immediate ART, a period when ART was typically delayed until CD4 counts fell. A retrospective serial study tested whether changes in peripheral blood TRB repertoire composition and diversity were associated with ART initiation and durable HIV suppression. A total of 192 cryopreserved PBMC samples came from a few dozen adults with confirmed HIV infection and were collected serially over a mean of roughly 6 years (range 1-12). Among the roughly 30 participants with HIV, around 10 were female. No cross-contamination during QIAcube processing was seen in test extractions of a monoclonal T-cell line run alongside 33 polyclonal samples.

This clone registers as medium-sized (0.01 to 0.1%) within its sample. Its binding antigen is unknown. One base away there is no much larger clone; base qualities are not given. Sequencing of the TRB variable region was done with the immunoSEQ hsTCRB v3.0 assay at survey level resolution. The target sequencing depth for TRB was roughly 40,000-55,000 T-cell genomes per sample. An Illumina MiSeq with a v3 150-cycle kit was used to sequence the pooled TRB libraries. As for how the authors treated the data: Repertoire analysis was run in R within a reproducible Nextflow workflow that covered QC, data transformation and analysis. LymphoSeq2, an R package for exploring AIRR-Seq data, was used to implement the custom analyses. A handful of samples yielding fewer than 5000 total TRB sequences were excluded, leaving around 190 analyzed HIV repertoires. Among the 170 to 200 HIV repertoires that were kept, 59 were collected before ART initiation and more than 120 were collected after ART initiation. Repertoires were downsampled to 5000 TRB nucleotide sequences, and summary statistics were averaged over 100 downsampling iterations. Only TRB sequences with CDR3 regions of at least seven amino acids were retained for analysis. Two measures captured diversity: a Shannon entropy-derived clonality score and the Gini coefficient. In the repertoire networks, any two of the top 5000 CDR3 amino acid sequences were linked whenever the two sequences differed by an edit distance of one. GLIPH2 predicted antigen specificity groups and MHC restriction for TRB CDR3 amino acid sequences. To flag known CMV, EBV, HIV or tissue antigen associations, CDR3 amino acid sequences were matched against VDJdb and McPAS-TCR. Pre-ART, post-ART and control groups were compared with Wilcoxon signed-rank tests and Holm-Bonferroni correction. The source is immuneACCESS, and TCRdb retained only in-frame sequences with V and J called. Part of the clones is not carried over; for the studies checked, unresolved V genes explain less than half of this, and the remainder is unexplained. That table furnishes V, J and clone size, whereas the DNA furnished D and trimming. For this sample there are under 20,000 clones; around 81% appear just once. Around 4.3% of the sample belongs to the ten largest clones.

Summary of the overall study and its limitations: Inferences about post-ART repertoire changes are limited because no data were available on ART adherence, viral resistance or therapy changes. Starting ART was linked to a significant rise in TRB diversity, yet even with long-term ART the diversity remained significantly lower than in transplant donor controls. Because pre-ART samples had limited cell numbers, unsorted PBMC were profiled rather than sorted CD4+ and CD8+ T cells. Expanded TRB clones identified before ART initiation dominated the repertoire at all time points, although this dominance fluctuated and declined in many PLHIV after ART. Narrower CDR3 length ranges were observed in HIV repertoires than in controls, and an antigen-experienced repertoire with only a slight naive shift after ART was suggested by the network structure. The samples span the years 2004 to 2017, and the ART regimens used at that time may not be as effective as current regimens. Limited PBMC availability meant only the TCR beta chain was sequenced, without alpha chain pairing.

Participants were included only if at least one PBMC sample before ART initiation and at least two post-ART samples were available. Treatment was received in the United States of America by all participants with HIV. Cryopreserved samples of about 0.95-11 million PBMC were thawed and washed before DNA extraction. At the time of the earliest PBMC sample, participants with HIV were aged between roughly 23 and 60 years. Each participant contributed PBMC samples from 1-4 timepoints before ART initiation and 2-8 timepoints after ART initiation, with a median of 7 samples. For every participant, serial HIV viral load, CD4+ T-cell count, ART history and demographic data were obtained. Using a Qiagen kit on a QIAcube, genomic DNA was extracted from unsorted PBMC, with samples processed in batches of 12. The starting material was unsorted PBMCs, obtained 0.1 years before starting antiretroviral therapy. This TCR derives from a man aged 18 to 30 with HIV.

This receptor has the CDR3 CASSLDPASYEQYF. The DNA sequence is given as TGTGCCAGCAGCTTGGATCCTGCATCCTACGAGCAGTACTTC. In this chain, TRBV5-4 is recombined with TRBJ2-7, with the identity of the D gene unclear. V is pared back by 0 bases and J by 1 base, with 8 bases lying between the germline termini. The CDR3 has 14 amino acids, counting the end cysteine and phenylalanine. Only the CDR3 DNA stays, 42 bases, in frame from base 1. The germline V gene (reference sequence) yields SGHNT for CDR1 and YYREEE for CDR2.